These 7 T cell receptor beta chains share one sample of origin, sequenced in a study of cytomegalovirus exposure and HLA in healthy donors. 60 Vbeta and 13 Jbeta primers were used in PCR. Profiled with immunoSEQ multiplex PCR; TCRdb holds only in-frame clones, not every one. This sample yields over 130,000 clones, of which approximately 67% are seen a single time; around 6% belongs to the top ten. The sample consisted of PBMCs. These receptors came from a woman aged 55-75 years in good health and CMV-seronegative.

This chain links TRBV11-3 with TRBJ2-1; a weak D match, TRBD2 (6 bases). Trimming left V 3 bases short and J 7 bases short, with 19 bases between. The CDR3 is 16 residues long. In germline, CDR1 is SGHNT, CDR2 YENEEA. The CDR3 DNA reads TGTGCCAGCAGCTTTGAGACTAGTTTCCCGAGTAATGAGCAGTTCTTC. Protein product: CASSFETSFPSNEQFF.

The chain links TRBV6-6 to TRBJ2-7, with D possibly TRBD2 on 5 matching bases. CDR1 is MNHNY, CDR2 SVGAGI, per germline (reference sequence). V lost 5 bases to trimming and J lost 0 bases, with 17 bases between them. There are 16 residues in the CDR3. The CDR3 spells CASSQPRVFSSYEQYF. The CDR3 DNA reads as TGTGCCAGCAGTCAACCGAGGGTTTTCAGCTCCTACGAGCAGTACTTC.

The CDR3 bases are TGTGCCAGCAGCCCACGGACGGGGGAGACCCAGTACTTC. This sequence encodes CASSPRTGETQYF. The chain is built from TRBV7-2 and TRBJ2-5, with D possibly matching TRBD2 (5 bases). This CDR3 has 13 residues. Germline CDR1 is SGHTA and CDR2 is FQGNSA. The ends were cut back, 5 bases at V and 5 bases at J, with 12 bases in the middle.

About this clone itself: Other DNA variants within this sample encode the same CDR3. The J gene is TRBJ2-1, the V gene TRBV5-1; perhaps TRBD2 as D (7 bases). The CDR3 totals 16 residues. Trimming removed 0 bases at V and 5 bases at J, with 15 bases between. Germline loops: CDR1 SGHRS, CDR2 YFSETQ. The DNA of the CDR3 is TGCGCCAGCAGCTTGGGACGGGGGGCCGGCCACAATGAGCAGTTCTTC. Its protein product is CASSLGRGAGHNEQFF.

This clone showed up just once. V is TRBV5-1 and J is TRBJ2-5; 10 positions agree with TRBD1. This CDR3 has 14 amino acids. V shed 0 bases and J 5 bases; nucleotides not matched to a gene: 1. Per germline, CDR1 SGHRS and CDR2 YFSETQ. The CDR3 DNA reads TGCGCCAGCAGCTTGGGGGGACAGGGGGAGACCCAGTACTTC. It yields the protein CASSLGGQGETQYF. Together with reference TRBV5-1 and TRBJ2-5, the CDR3 gives the full variable domain: KAGVTQTPRYLIKTRGQQVTLSCSPISGHRSVSWYQQTPGQGLQFLFEYFSETQRNKGNFPGRFSGRQFSNSRSEMNVSTLELGDSALYLCASSLGGQGETQYFGPGTRLLVL.

V and J are TRBV7-3 and TRBJ1-1, with D uncertain. This CDR3 is 14 amino acids long. The germline V gene has CDR1 SGHTA and CDR2 FQGTGA. V was pared by 1 base and J by 4 bases, with 10 bases between. The DNA for the CDR3 is TGTGCCAGCAGCTTAATCCGGGTAGGCACTGAAGCTTTCTTT. Its protein is CASSLIRVGTEAFF.

This sequence joins TRBV7-3 and TRBJ1-2; the D is unclear. The V and J ends lost 4 bases and 2 bases respectively, with 14 bases between them. Per germline, CDR1 SGHTA and CDR2 FQGTGA. This CDR3 contains 15 residues. In DNA form, the CDR3 reads TGTGCCAGCAGCTCCGCCCTCGGGTCCAACTATGGCTACACCTTC. It codes for CASSSALGSNYGYTF.